The 25 T cell receptor beta chains given below trace back to one sample, sequenced in a study of CD8+CD57+ T cells in acquired aplastic anemia. The sequenced patients had an expansion of CD8+CD57+ cells seen by flow cytometry. The use of genomic DNA as template underpinned the TCR beta VDJ and CDR3 profiling. Each CDR3 protein gets one entry after TCRdb re-called the reads with MiXCR. The table lists about 180,000 distinct CDR3 sequences, around half of them singletons. The material sequenced was sorted CD4+, CD8+, or CD8+CD57+ T cells (not recorded which) from PBMCs. These receptors all come from a human donor with aplastic anemia.

The table lists this clonotype with many counts. The chain recombines TRBV5-6 with TRBJ2-3; 7 bases are a match to TRBD2. The CDR3 extends over 15 amino acids. Germline V CDR1 and CDR2: SGHDT, YYEEEE. The trim removed 2 bases at V and 0 bases at J, leaving 3 bases unmatched. The CDR3 loop reads CASSLVRGSTDTQYF. The CDR3 DNA follows: TGTGCCAGCAGCTTAGTGCGGGGGAGCACAGATACGCAGTATTTT.

V is TRBV7-8 and J is TRBJ1-2; D not certain. Trimming took off 6 bases at V and 8 bases at J, with 13 bases between the two ends. This CDR3 spans 12 amino acids. Germline loops: CDR1 SGHVS, CDR2 FQNEAQ. CDR3 sequence (DNA): TGTGCCAGCAGTAAGGGAACTAGCGGCTACACCTTC. This gives the protein CASSKGTSGYTF.

Many counts were recorded for this clonotype. The V call is TRBV6-1, the J call TRBJ2-7; TRBD2 matches 10 bases. Germline V gene data show CDR1 as MNHNS and CDR2 as SASEGT. This CDR3 spans 14 amino acids. V gave up 5 bases and J gave up 6 bases; unmatched junction bases: 7. CDR3 protein: CASSQPGLATEQYF. Written as DNA, the CDR3 is TGTGCCAGCAGTCAACCGGGACTAGCGACCGAGCAGTACTTC.

The V and J genes are TRBV7-9 and TRBJ1-5, with D possibly matching TRBD1 (5 bases). The CDR3 covers 13 residues. Germline lookup yields CDR1 SEHNR and CDR2 FQNEAQ (reference sequence). Between the trimmed V and J ends, which lost 1 base and 6 bases, there was a span of 7 bases. CDR3 DNA sequence: TGTGCCAGCAGCTTAGTGGGGGGTCAGCCCCAGCATTTT. It translates to CASSLVGGQPQHF.

This clonotype was recorded many times. The CDR3 nucleotides read TGCGCCAGCATGAGAGGGGGTCTTACGAACACCGGGGAGCTGTTTTTT. It specifies CASMRGGLTNTGELFF. The chain employs TRBV10-1 and TRBJ2-2; TRBD1 is a possible D gene (6 bases). V was cut by 7 bases and J by 0 bases, with 15 bases left in between. CDR1 is WNHNN, CDR2 SYGVQD, per germline (reference sequence). This CDR3 region has 16 residues.

There are a few counts of this clonotype. Possible read error: a much larger clone is one base away. The rearrangement uses TRBV11-2 and TRBJ2-1; 9 positions match TRBD2. CDR3 length equals 18 residues. J was trimmed by 4 bases and V by 5 bases; bases with no gene match: 15. Germline CDR1 and CDR2: SGHAT and FQNNGV. CDR3 in DNA: TGTGCCAGCAGCATTCCCCCTTTACTAGCGGGTATGTACAATGAGCAGTTCTTC. The encoded protein is CASSIPPLLAGMYNEQFF.

CDR3 coding DNA: TGTGCCAGCAGCTTAGGAGGGCGGCCTGATTCACCCCTCCACTTT. Residues: CASSLGGRPDSPLHF. The rearrangement links TRBV7-9 to TRBJ1-6; D unresolved. CDR1 SEHNR and CDR2 FQNEAQ come from the germline V gene (reference sequence). This CDR3 region has 15 residues. The ends were cut back, 1 base at V and 8 bases at J, with 12 bases in the middle.

The V gene is TRBV10-3, the J gene TRBJ2-7, with TRBD1 matching 8 bases. V shed 10 bases, J shed 0 bases, and the junction held 8 bases outside the gene matches. This CDR3 is built from 14 residues. Germline CDR1 ENHRY, CDR2 SYGVKD. The CDR3 region is CATTGGTGSYEQYF. CDR3 nucleotide sequence: TGTGCCACCACGGGTGGGACAGGCTCCTACGAGCAGTACTTC.

This clonotype was found a few times. J is TRBJ2-3 and V is TRBV6-1, with 13 bases identical to TRBD2. The V gene end was trimmed by 4 bases and the J gene end by 0 bases; junction bases not matched to a gene: 1. The CDR3 extends over 16 amino acids. CDR1 and CDR2 (germline): MNHNS, SASEGT. CDR3 sequence (DNA): TGTGCCAGCAGTGCGACTAGCGGGGGGAGCACAGATACGCAGTATTTT. It encodes CASSATSGGSTDTQYF.

The V and J genes are TRBV5-1 and TRBJ2-3; D may match TRBD1 or TRBD2 (5 bases each). V was pared by 0 bases and J by 6 bases, with 17 bases between. The CDR3 has 16 amino acids. Germline assignment: CDR1 SGHRS and CDR2 YFSETQ. CDR3 DNA: TGCGCCAGCAGCTTGGGTTCGGGACGCATCGAGGATACGCAGTATTTT. Its translation is CASSLGSGRIEDTQYF.

This chain links TRBV27 with TRBJ1-2, with D unclear. The V and J ends lost 5 bases and 8 bases respectively, with 0 bases between them. Germline-derived CDR1 and CDR2 are MNHEY and SMNVEV (reference sequence). The CDR3 totals 8 residues. For the CDR3, the DNA is TGTGCCAGCAGTGGCTACACCTTC. Its translation is CASSGYTF.

The V and J genes are TRBV18 and TRBJ1-4; 7 nucleotides line up with TRBD1. V trimming: 4 bases; J trimming: 3 bases; junction bases outside the gene matches: 8. The germline CDR1 and CDR2 sequences are KGHSH and LQKENI. This CDR3 comprises 16 residues. The CDR3 nucleotides read TGTGCCAGCTCACTTATACAGGGGACCTCTAATGAAAAACTGTTTTTT. Protein sequence: CASSLIQGTSNEKLFF.

The rearrangement links TRBV2 to TRBJ2-7, with TRBD2 matching over 10 bases. Germline CDR1 is SNHLY and CDR2 is FYNNEI. This CDR3 region has 14 residues. Trimming removed 11 bases from V and 2 bases from J; junction bases left unmatched: 9. The chain's CDR3 is CAGRGLATTYEQYF. The CDR3 DNA follows: TGTGCCGGGAGGGGACTAGCGACAACCTACGAGCAGTACTTC.

The sample holds a few counts of this clonotype. This chain uses TRBV24-1 with TRBJ2-5; D is undetermined. CDR1 KGHDR and CDR2 SFDVKD come from the germline V gene. Trimming stripped 9 bases from V and 2 bases from J, with 15 bases between. The CDR3 sequence is 14 residues long. CDR3 residues: CATRRRASQETQYF. The CDR3 nucleotides are TGTGCCACCCGTCGAAGGGCCTCACAAGAGACCCAGTACTTC.

The chain recombines TRBV15 with TRBJ2-4; maybe TRBD2 (5 bases). Germline V CDR1 and CDR2: LNHNV, YYDKDF (reference sequence). The CDR3 is 15 residues long. V lost 5 bases to trimming and J lost 0 bases, with 11 bases between them. CDR3 loop: CATSEGLLAKNIQYF. CDR3 nucleotides: TGTGCCACCAGCGAGGGCCTATTAGCCAAAAACATTCAGTACTTC.

This clonotype was observed a single time. At one of its ends the junction is not consistent with the germline gene, which may arise from a read error. The V and J genes are TRBV7-6 and TRBJ2-7; 9 bases map to TRBD1. The germline V gene encodes CDR1 SGHVS and CDR2 FNYEAQ. The CDR3 covers 14 residues. In nucleotides, the CDR3 is TGTGCCAGCAGCTTCGGGACAGGGACCTACGGGCAGTACTTC. It translates to CASSFGTGTYGQYF.

Remarks on this clonotype: The junction departs from germline at one end; a sequencing error may be responsible. This chain connects TRBV12-3 or TRBV12-4 to TRBJ2-1; the D call may be TRBD1 or TRBD2 (5 bases each). The CDR3 runs to 10 residues. This CDR3 is CASEGNGQFF. The CDR3 DNA sequence: TGTGCCTCTGAGGGGAATGGGCAGTTCTTC.

J is TRBJ1-5 and V is TRBV20-1; the D is unclear. Trimming shortened V by 0 bases and J by 4 bases, and 7 bases separated the two germline ends. Germline V gene data show CDR1 as DFQATT and CDR2 as SNEGSKA (reference sequence). The CDR3 has 13 amino acids. The CDR3 nucleotides read TGCAGTGCTAGAGAGGCACTTAATCAGCCCCAGCATTTT. Translated: CSAREALNQPQHF.

The rearrangement joins TRBV10-3 to TRBJ1-1; D is perhaps TRBD1 (6 bases). With 4 bases removed from V and 4 bases from J, the gap between germline ends came to 10 bases. This CDR3 spans 13 amino acids. Germline values: CDR1 ENHRY, CDR2 SYGVKD. The CDR3 DNA reads as TGTGCCATCAGTGCACAGGGAGGCACTGAAGCTTTCTTT. Translated: CAISAQGGTEAFF.

This clonotype was picked up many times. This rearrangement joins TRBV5-6 to TRBJ1-6; D may be TRBD1 (5 bases). V lost 5 bases to trimming and J lost 7 bases, with 10 bases between them. The CDR3 length is 13 residues. The germline V gene has CDR1 SGHDT and CDR2 YYEEEE. This chain's CDR3 is CASRDRGNSPLHF. CDR3 DNA sequence: TGTGCCAGCAGAGACAGAGGCAATTCACCCCTCCACTTT. Variable domain in full (rest from reference TRBV5-6 and TRBJ1-6): DAGVTQSPTHLIKTRGQQVTLRCSPKSGHDTVSWYQQALGQGPQFIFQYYEEEERQRGNFPDRFSGHQFPNYSSELNVNALLLGDSALYLCASRDRGNSPLHFGNGTRLTVT.

This clonotype has a handful of counts. A much more abundant neighbour one base away suggests this may be a read error. This chain uses TRBV9 with TRBJ1-1; D not resolved. From germline, CDR1 is SGDLS and CDR2 YYNGEE. This CDR3 is built from 16 residues. Trimming took 0 bases from V and 1 from J, leaving 13 bases between them. The CDR3 DNA sequence: TGTGCCAGCAGCGTAGGGGCAGACTCTCGGAACACTGAAGCTTTCTTT. Amino acids: CASSVGADSRNTEAFF.

This clonotype showed up just a few times. This sequence may be a read error, since a much larger clone differs from it by one base. J is TRBJ2-7 and V is TRBV4-2; 7 bases align to TRBD2. This CDR3 comprises 16 residues. Trimming removed 1 base from V and 3 bases from J; junction bases left unmatched: 9. Germline lookup yields CDR1 LGHNA and CDR2 YNFKEQ. CDR3 sequence: CASSQGGGYAHYEQYF. CDR3 coding DNA: TGTGCCAGCAGCCAAGGGGGGGGGTACGCACACTACGAGCAGTACTTC.

In this sample, this clonotype turned up many times. V and J are TRBV4-2 and TRBJ1-5; weak D call: TRBD1 (5 bases). CDR3 length: 16 residues. Germline CDR1 reads LGHNA; CDR2 reads YNFKEQ. Trimming took 4 bases from V and 7 from J, leaving 20 bases between them. The chain's CDR3 is CASSLSGTGGPQPQHF. The DNA of the CDR3 is TGTGCCAGCAGCCTCTCCGGGACCGGAGGGCCCCAGCCCCAGCATTTT.

The rearrangement uses TRBV2 and TRBJ2-1; TRBD2 is a possible D gene (6 bases). V was trimmed by 9 bases and J by 0 bases, leaving 9 bases between them. The CDR3 covers 13 residues. Germline loops: CDR1 SNHLY, CDR2 FYNNEI. The CDR3 nucleotides read TGTGCCAGTAGCGGCTTCTCCTACAATGAGCAGTTCTTC. The encoded protein is CASSGFSYNEQFF.

As concerns this clonotype: A read error is possible here, since a much larger clone lies one base away. This chain uses TRBV5-1 with TRBJ2-1; 7 nucleotides match TRBD2. Germline assignment: CDR1 SGHRS and CDR2 YFSETQ. This CDR3 is built from 14 residues. J gave up 8 bases and V 4 bases, and 9 bases lay outside the gene matches. CDR3 protein: CASSPAGYGDEQFF. The CDR3 bases are TGCGCCAGCAGCCCAGCGGGGTATGGGGATGAGCAGTTCTTC.